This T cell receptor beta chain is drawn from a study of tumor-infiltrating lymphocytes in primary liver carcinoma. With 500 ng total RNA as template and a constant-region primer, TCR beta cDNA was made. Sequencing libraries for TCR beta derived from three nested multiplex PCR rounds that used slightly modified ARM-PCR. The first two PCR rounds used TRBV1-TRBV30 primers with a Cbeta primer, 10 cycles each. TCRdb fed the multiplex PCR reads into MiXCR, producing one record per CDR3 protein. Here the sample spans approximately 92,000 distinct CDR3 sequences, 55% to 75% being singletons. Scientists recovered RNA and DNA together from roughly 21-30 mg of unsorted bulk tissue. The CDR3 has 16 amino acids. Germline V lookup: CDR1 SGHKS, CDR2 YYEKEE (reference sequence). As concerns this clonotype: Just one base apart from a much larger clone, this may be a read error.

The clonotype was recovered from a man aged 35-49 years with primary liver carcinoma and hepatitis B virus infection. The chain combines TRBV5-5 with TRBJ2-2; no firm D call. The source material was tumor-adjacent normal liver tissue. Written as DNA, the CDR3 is TGTGCCAGCAGCTTGGAATCTACCTTAATGACCGTGGAGCTGTTTTTT. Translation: CASSLESTLMTVELFF.